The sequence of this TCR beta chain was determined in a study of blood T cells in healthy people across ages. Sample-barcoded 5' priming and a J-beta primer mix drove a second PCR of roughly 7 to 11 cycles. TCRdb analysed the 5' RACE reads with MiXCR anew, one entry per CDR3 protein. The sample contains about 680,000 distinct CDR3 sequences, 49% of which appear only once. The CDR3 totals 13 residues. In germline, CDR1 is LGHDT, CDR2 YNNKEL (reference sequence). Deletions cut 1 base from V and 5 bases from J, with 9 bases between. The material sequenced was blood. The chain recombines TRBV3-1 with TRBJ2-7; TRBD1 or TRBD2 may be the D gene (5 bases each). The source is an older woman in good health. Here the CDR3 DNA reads TGTGCCAGCAGCCAAGGTATGGGGGACGAGCAGTACTTC. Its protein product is CASSQGMGDEQYF.